This T cell receptor (beta chain) is from a study of control samples from healthy donors and cancer patients. Assay: immunoSEQ multiplex PCR; the TCRdb copy retains only in-frame clones and omits some. Altogether 100,000 or so clones are present, 85% to 90% being singletons, with the ten largest covering about 7.8%. CDR3 length equals 16 residues. Trimming stripped 5 bases from V and 2 bases from J, with 17 bases between. Germline values: CDR1 SEHNR, CDR2 FQNEAQ (reference sequence). This clonotype originated in a man younger than 40 in good health. This sequence joins TRBV7-9 and TRBJ2-3; TRBD1 is a possible D gene (5 bases). The sample was blood. This CDR3 is CASSPLTGGTTDTQYF. In DNA, the CDR3 is TGTGCCAGCAGCCCTCTTACAGGCGGAACCACAGATACGCAGTATTTT.